This T cell receptor beta chain was identified in a study of human T cells and chemical hapten exposure. Time point meaning: patch test 1, 2 weeks after DPC sensitization. The treatment denotes: therapeutic diphenylcyclopropenone sensitization with weekly scalp DPC. Total RNA came from unfractionated whole blood. Ten or more counts support this clonotype. Its antigen is as yet unknown. The study's findings and limits: Donors, who had alopecia, may show an immune response that differs from healthy people's. Patch test score rose with PT1 expanded TCR count, significant at thresholds 8, 16 and 32, not 4.

TCRdb re-derived calls from the RACE reads in MiXCR, one entry per CDR3 protein. This sample has about 360,000 distinct CDR3 sequences, with more than 4.5% found just once. This receptor was obtained from a woman aged 45-65 years with alopecia areata. Some clones in this sample may be carry-over from other donors' samples. Sequencing was performed on whole blood, taken in connection with sensitization to the hapten diphenylcyclopropenone (DPC).

The DNA for the CDR3 is TGTGCCAGCAGCCAGGGGGGGAGAGGAAACTATGGCTACACCTTC. Translating it yields CASSQGGRGNYGYTF. The V gene is TRBV3-1, the J gene TRBJ1-2; maybe TRBD1 (5 bases). The CDR3 length is 15 residues. V was pared by 3 bases and J by 2 bases, with 13 bases between. The V gene's germline CDR1 is LGHDT and CDR2 YNNKEL (reference sequence).